This T cell receptor beta chain was observed in a study of blood T cell repertoires in COVID-19. Study-level information: COVID-19 samples, acute and convalescent, were from the United States, Italy and Spain.

The CDR3 has 15 residues. V lost 8 bases to trimming and J lost 5 bases; unmatched junction nucleotides: 9. CDR1 and CDR2 from the germline V gene are MNHNY and SVGAGI (reference sequence). This clone came up once. In the authors' workflow: How many nucleated cells were present was estimated from reference gene primer amplification. This table comes from immunoSEQ multiplex PCR, and its TCRdb copy is limited to in-frame clones, with some not included. D and trimming come from the DNA, and the V and J calls and clone size come from that table. The sample records some 200,000 clones, approximately 82% being singletons. Participants came from 24 US areas, aged about 18 to 89 years. Participants reported their clinical history, and cohort assignment relied on those reports.

The sequence came from a woman aged 60-70 years with acute COVID-19. The chain uses TRBV6-6 and TRBJ2-1, with 10 bases fitting TRBD2. Sequencing was performed on PBMCs or T cells enriched from blood (not recorded which). The CDR3 bases are TGTGCCAGCTATTATAGCGGGGGGCATGACAATGAGCAGTTCTTC. Protein sequence: CASYYSGGHDNEQFF.